Listed below are T cell receptor beta chains from one sample, sequenced in a study of T-cell reconstitution after alpha-beta-depleted transplantation in children. TCRdb processed the PCR reads anew with MiXCR; each CDR3 protein has one entry. The sample carries 700,000 to 950,000 distinct CDR3 sequences, roughly 15% recorded once. Source: PBMCs, mostly from graft donor cells, taken 360 days after TCRalphabeta/CD19-depleted stem cell transplant. The origin of the receptors is a male patient younger than 18 who had a stem cell transplant for acute lymphoblastic leukemia, so the T cells may come from the graft donor. Each CDR3 is given with its conserved first and last residue. A D gene is named only where the DNA matches it firmly.

J | V | D | CDR3
TRBJ2-7 | TRBV7-2 | . | CASSHQSPARGVPEQYF
TRBJ2-7 | TRBV7-6 | TRBD2 | CASSLGASGNYEQYF
TRBJ2-4 | TRBV27 | . | CASSLDSLDIQYF
TRBJ1-3 | TRBV18 | . | CASSPGASGNTIYF
TRBJ1-3 | TRBV4-2 | . | CASSQEAGGSGNTIYF
TRBJ1-2 | TRBV6-5 | TRBD1 | CASSYRGQGVANYGYTF
TRBJ2-1 | TRBV20-1 | . | CSALAPTLNEQFF
TRBJ2-5 | TRBV6-2/TRBV6-3 | . | CASSYQLVAETQYF
TRBJ2-7 | TRBV15 | TRBD2 | CATSRDLLAGDEQYF
TRBJ2-1 | TRBV5-1 | . | CASSPTQSLREQFF
TRBJ1-5 | TRBV5-1 | TRBD1 | CASSPRDRGGPQHF
TRBJ2-3 | TRBV5-1 | . | CASSFPNPSTDTQYF
TRBJ1-2 | TRBV20-1 | TRBD1 | CSARSGQTYGYTF
TRBJ2-7 | TRBV20-1 | . | CSVSPGGTSYEQYF
TRBJ2-1 | TRBV7-9 | TRBD2 | CASSFSSGSASYNEQFF
TRBJ2-1 | TRBV11-3 | TRBD2 | CASSVGTSGRGYNEQFF
TRBJ2-7 | TRBV7-9 | . | CASSSLLLQRPYEQYF
TRBJ2-7 | TRBV6-5 | . | CASSAPGKQYF
TRBJ2-2 | TRBV3-1 | . | CASSQASGRFANTGELFF
TRBJ2-7 | TRBV12-3/TRBV12-4 | . | CASSFRLDDTQQYF
TRBJ2-1 | TRBV11-1 | . | CASSLAGGGEASYNEQFF
TRBJ2-1 | TRBV20-1 | TRBD2 | CSARVVGGPLEQFF
TRBJ2-4 | TRBV7-9 | . | CASSPGQPLAKNIQYF
TRBJ2-1 | TRBV5-6 | TRBD1 | CASSLLGQGGAEQFF
TRBJ2-4 | TRBV12-3/TRBV12-4 | TRBD1 | CASSPAWTGGADLIQYF
TRBJ2-1 | TRBV29-1 | . | CSVDDLISYNEQFF
TRBJ2-2 | TRBV7-2 | . | CASSLVVVTGELFF
TRBJ2-7 | TRBV20-1 | TRBD2 | CSARRTSGTYEQYF
TRBJ2-5 | TRBV3-1 | . | CASSQEIVFETQYF
TRBJ2-1 | TRBV5-1 | . | CASSLRQAYNEQFF
TRBJ2-3 | TRBV24-1 | TRBD2 | CATSDPLAGAGDTQYF
TRBJ2-3 | TRBV6-2/TRBV6-3 | . | CASSYVAAEPTQYF
TRBJ2-7 | TRBV18 | TRBD2 | CASSPLGLAGDEQYF
TRBJ2-2 | TRBV3-1 | . | CASSPRRLNTGELFF
TRBJ2-1 | TRBV28 | TRBD2 | CASNLAGISYNEQFF
TRBJ2-7 | TRBV2 | TRBD2 | CASALGGRAPYEQYF
TRBJ2-7 | TRBV12-3/TRBV12-4 | TRBD1 | CASSSRQGASEQYF
TRBJ2-1 | TRBV7-3 | . | CASRGQGGPYNEQFF
TRBJ1-4 | TRBV29-1 | . | CSVRGSTNEKLFF
TRBJ2-7 | TRBV27 | . | CASGTLPGSEQYF
TRBJ2-1 | TRBV9 | . | CASSAVRQDNEQFF